This T cell receptor (beta chain) was identified in a study of spatial heterogeneity in lung cancer. This clonotype was recorded many times. TCRdb re-derived calls from the 5' RACE reads in MiXCR, one entry per CDR3 protein. Of about 45,000 distinct CDR3 sequences in the sample, 6.5% to 8.5% were seen once. Time point described: sample taken at primary tumor resection. Whole RNA from tumor, nontumor lung or frozen PBMC was sequenced unsorted. A total of around 76 untreated early-stage non-small cell lung cancer patients served as donors. Germline lookup yields CDR1 PRHDT and CDR2 FYEKMQ (reference sequence). V lost 8 bases to trimming and J lost 5 bases, with 15 bases between them. This CDR3 is built from 13 residues.

The J gene is TRBJ1-1, the V gene TRBV13; D is uncertain. The specimen was PBMCs, collected at surgery. This receptor was taken from a female donor with early-stage non-small cell lung cancer. The CDR3 region has the DNA TGTGCCAGCTACCGGGAGGGCGGTACTGAAGCTTTCTTT. Translating gives CASYREGGTEAFF.